This entry lists 5 T cell receptor beta chains sequenced from one sample in a study of cytomegalovirus exposure and HLA in healthy donors. Primers: 60 Vbeta forward and 13 Jbeta reverse. Produced via immunoSEQ multiplex PCR; TCRdb's table is partial and in-frame only. This repertoire comprises approximately 150,000 clones; its ten largest clones make up about 2.2%. What was sequenced was PBMCs. Source of these receptors: a young woman in good health and CMV-seronegative.

The V call is TRBV19, the J call TRBJ1-4; 8 bases map to TRBD1. The CDR3 covers 17 residues. CDR1 and CDR2 (germline): LNHDA, SQIVND (reference sequence). The V and J ends lost 0 bases and 9 bases, in that order; junction bases with no gene match: 12. CDR3 sequence (DNA): TGTGCCAGTAGTATAGATGGGAACGCCGGACAGGGTAAAAAACTGTTTTTT. Protein product: CASSIDGNAGQGKKLFF.

V is TRBV5-1 and J is TRBJ2-1, with D perhaps matching TRBD2 (5 bases). The V and J ends lost 0 bases and 8 bases respectively, with 15 bases between them. This CDR3 has 15 amino acids. Germline values: CDR1 SGHRS, CDR2 YFSETQ. CDR3 nucleotides: TGCGCCAGCAGCTTGGAGGTTGGGAGAGTCGATGAGCAGTTCTTC. Residues: CASSLEVGRVDEQFF.

The chain is built from TRBV27 and TRBJ2-3; 8 nucleotides agree with TRBD2. V lost 6 bases and J lost 8; bases outside the gene matches: 13. Per the germline V gene, CDR1 is MNHEY and CDR2 is SMNVEV (reference sequence). The CDR3 sequence is 15 residues long. CDR3 nucleotide sequence: TGTGCCAGCAGAGGGCTGGGCGGGAGGTCCGGTACGCAGTATTTT. Its translation: CASRGLGGRSGTQYF.

V usage is TRBV30 and J usage is TRBJ2-2, with D unclear. CDR1 and CDR2 (germline): GTSNPN, SVGIG (reference sequence). The CDR3 contains 15 residues. Trimming pared 3 bases from V and 5 bases from J, leaving 16 bases between. CDR3 DNA sequence: TGTGCCTGGAGATATCCGACTCTCTTAACCGGGGAGCTGTTTTTT. Protein product: CAWRYPTLLTGELFF.

The CDR3 DNA sequence: TGTGCCAGCAGATTCCAGGACAGTAACAATGAGCAGTTCTTC. Translating it yields CASRFQDSNNEQFF. The chain couples TRBV6-6 to TRBJ2-1; the D gene is possibly TRBD1 (6 bases). This CDR3 spans 14 amino acids. V was cut by 6 bases and J by 5 bases, with 14 bases left in between. CDR1 MNHNY and CDR2 SVGAGI come from the germline V gene (reference sequence).